This T cell receptor beta chain derives from a study of tumor-infiltrating lymphocytes in glioblastoma multiforme. Broader study findings: TCR plus mutation findings rest on a single glioblastoma patient. Unequal TCR RNA per T cell might skew measured clone sizes. Functional subtype sorting of these T cells was not performed.

TCRB libraries came from RNA via three nested multiplex PCR rounds. Unique molecular identifiers were not described for the libraries. In TCRdb, the multiplex PCR reads were re-called with MiXCR into one record per CDR3 protein. The table records some 10,000 distinct CDR3 sequences, about 70% of them present only once. A note on this clonotype: What it recognizes is unknown. An end of the junction does not agree with germline; a read error may underlie this.

The sequence was obtained from a male donor with glioblastoma. The source material was brain tumor tissue.

The CDR3 sequence: CASSYAPARSVELVF. CDR3 nucleotide sequence: TGTGCCAGCAGCTATGCCCCGGCCCGATCCGTGGAGCTGGTTTTT. This chain connects TRBV11-3 to TRBJ2-2; D is unresolved. Germline assignment: CDR1 SGHNT and CDR2 YENEEA. This CDR3 comprises 15 residues.